Below, 24 T cell receptor beta chains from the same sample are listed, as sequenced in a study of T cells in Graves' hyperthyroidism and ophthalmopathy. Amplified TCR beta CDR3 regions derived from RNA transcripts. First-round RT-PCR targeting the TCR CDR3 was performed with the HTBI primer set. TCRdb itself ran the multiplex PCR reads through MiXCR, one entry per CDR3 protein. The sample shows nearly 600,000 distinct CDR3 sequences, roughly 14% of them seen only once. The sample consisted of blood. These receptors were obtained from a woman aged 25 to 45 with Graves' hyperthyroidism that later progressed to Graves' ophthalmopathy.

A few counts support this clonotype. The chain carries TRBV27 and TRBJ2-7, with TRBD1 identical over 9 bases. Germline assignment: CDR1 MNHEY and CDR2 SMNVEV (reference sequence). This CDR3 spans 16 amino acids. After removal of 4 bases from V and 7 bases from J, the junction contained 14 bases not matched to a gene. The CDR3 DNA reads TGTGCCAGCAGTTCAGCCGGGACAGGGCCTTCTCGTGAGCAGTACTTC. Translating it yields CASSSAGTGPSREQYF.

In its sample, this clonotype was seen a few times. The V call is TRBV29-1, the J call TRBJ2-2, with 9 bases identical to TRBD2. The CDR3 sequence is 15 residues long. V lost 6 bases, J lost 1 base, and 6 bases stayed unmatched. Germline V gene data show CDR1 as SQVTM and CDR2 as ANQGSEA. CDR3 DNA: TGCAGCGTCCCCCCTAGCGGGGTGAACACCGGGGAGCTGTTTTTT. As protein: CSVPPSGVNTGELFF.

The V gene is TRBV4-2, the J gene TRBJ2-7; D call uncertain. Looked up from germline, CDR1 is LGHNA and CDR2 is YNFKEQ. CDR3 length equals 13 residues. The V end lost 0 bases, the J end lost 6 bases, and 9 bases lay between the germline ends. CDR3 protein: CASSQEIESEQYF. CDR3 sequence (DNA): TGTGCCAGCAGCCAAGAGATCGAGAGCGAGCAGTACTTC.

Ten or more counts support this clonotype. The V and J genes are TRBV12-3 or TRBV12-4 and TRBJ2-5; D could derive from TRBD1 or TRBD2 (6 bases each). With 7 bases removed from V and 5 bases from J, the gap between germline ends came to 17 bases. The CDR3 is made up of 14 amino acids. CDR3 sequence reads: CASTDVRGHETQYF. The DNA of the CDR3 is TGTGCCAGCACCGATGTCCGGGGGCACGAGACCCAGTACTTC.

With respect to this clonotype: It may be a read error: a sequence one base away is much more abundant. The rearrangement links TRBV30 to TRBJ1-2, with D perhaps matching TRBD1 (6 bases). CDR1 and CDR2 (germline): GTSNPN, SVGIG (reference sequence). The CDR3 is 12 residues long. Written as DNA, the CDR3 is TGTCCCTGGAGTCAGGGGAACTATGGCTACACCTTC. This sequence encodes CPWSQGNYGYTF.

This clonotype was detected only a few times. V gene TRBV10-3 combines with J gene TRBJ2-2; 13 nucleotides match TRBD2. Trimming at V came to 6 bases and at J to 5 bases, leaving 0 bases not matched to a gene. Germline V gene lookup returns CDR1 ENHRY and CDR2 SYGVKD. The CDR3 sequence is 14 residues long. CDR3 DNA: TGTGCCATCAGGGGACTAGCGGGGACCGGGGAGCTGTTTTTT. It encodes CAIRGLAGTGELFF.

This clonotype was observed many times. This chain uses TRBV19 with TRBJ1-1; D not resolved. The V end lost 8 bases, the J end lost 4 bases, and 11 bases lay between the germline ends. The CDR3 loop spans 12 amino acids. Germline CDR1 reads LNHDA; CDR2 reads SQIVND (reference sequence). CDR3 bases: TGTGCCAGTCAAGAATGGAGCACTGAAGCTTTCTTT. Amino acid sequence: CASQEWSTEAFF. Full variable domain (missing parts from reference TRBV19 and TRBJ1-1): DGGITQSPKYLFRKEGQNVTLSCEQNLNHDAMYWYRQDPGQGLRLIYYSQIVNDFQKGDIAEGYSVSREKKESFPLTVTSAQKNPTAFYLCASQEWSTEAFFGQGTRLTVV.

This clonotype was recorded many times. This chain uses TRBV12-3 or TRBV12-4 with TRBJ2-7; 7 positions match TRBD1. The CDR3 length is 13 residues. The J segment lost 4 bases and the V segment lost 3 bases, leaving 3 bases of the junction unmatched. The CDR3 DNA sequence: TGTGCCAGCAGTTTCCAGGGGGAGTACGAGCAGTACTTC. The encoded protein is CASSFQGEYEQYF.

The V gene is TRBV12-3 or TRBV12-4, the J gene TRBJ2-5; TRBD1 aligns across 7 bases. The CDR3 totals 14 residues. Losses at the gene ends were 8 bases for V and 5 bases for J; bases not matched to a gene: 11. CDR3 DNA sequence: TGTGCCAGCTCCCAGACAGGGACCACGGAGACCCAGTACTTC. Residues: CASSQTGTTETQYF.

This rearrangement joins TRBV28 to TRBJ2-6; possibly TRBD1 for D (7 bases). This CDR3 has 19 residues. Trimming left V 5 bases short and J 0 bases short, with 20 bases between. Germline-derived CDR1 and CDR2 are MDHEN and SYDVKM. In DNA form, the CDR3 reads TGTGCCAGCAGTCCCTGGGGGGCAGGGGGTTACTCTGGGGCCAACGTCCTGACTTTC. Translation: CASSPWGAGGYSGANVLTF.

This clonotype has ten or more counts. The chain combines TRBV7-9 with TRBJ1-4, with D hard to call. The CDR3 has 15 amino acids. From germline, CDR1 is SEHNR and CDR2 FQNEAQ (reference sequence). V was pared by 7 bases and J by 7 bases, with 19 bases between. The CDR3 nucleotides read TGTGCCAGCACTACTACCGACTCAAGAGCTGAAAAACTGTTTTTT. It is translated as CASTTTDSRAEKLFF.

The table lists this clonotype with many counts. The chain links TRBV28 to TRBJ2-1, with 11 bases identical to TRBD2. The CDR3 totals 16 residues. Trimming cost V 6 bases and J 9 bases; bases outside gene matches: 13. Per germline, CDR1 MDHEN and CDR2 SYDVKM. The DNA of the CDR3 is TGTGCCAGCAGCCCAGGGGTTAGCGGGAGGGGGGGTGAGCAGTTCTTC. Protein sequence: CASSPGVSGRGGEQFF.

At least ten counts were recorded for this clonotype. This chain joins TRBV5-8 and TRBJ1-5, with 7 bases lining up with TRBD1. The CDR3 runs 15 residues. Germline lookup yields CDR1 SGHTS and CDR2 YDEGEE. V shed 3 bases and J 4 bases; nucleotides not matched to a gene: 7. The CDR3 is CASSWGGQSNQPQHF. The CDR3 bases are TGTGCCAGCAGCTGGGGGGGACAGTCGAATCAGCCCCAGCATTTT. The full variable domain, rest sourced from reference TRBV5-8 and TRBJ1-5, is EAGVTQSPTHLIKTRGQQATLRCSPISGHTSVYWYQQALGLGLQFLLWYDEGEERNRGNFPPRFSGRQFPNYSSELNVNALELEDSALYLCASSWGGQSNQPQHFGDGTRLSIL.

Of note for this clonotype: Its ends do not fully match the called genes, so a read error is possible. This chain joins TRBV5-5 and TRBJ2-7, with D possibly being TRBD1 (6 bases). The CDR3 totals 16 residues. CDR1 is SGHKS and CDR2 is YYEKEE in the germline V gene (reference sequence). The CDR3 region is CASSQGGHPSGNEQYF. CDR3 sequence (DNA): TGCGCCAGCAGCCAAGGGGGACACCCGTCTGGCAACGAGCAGTACTTC.

This clonotype was found a few times. The chain links TRBV9 to TRBJ2-7; D may be TRBD1 or TRBD2 (5 bases each). V was shortened by 2 bases and J by 3 bases, with 12 bases between the two germline ends. This CDR3 has 14 residues. Per germline, CDR1 SGDLS and CDR2 YYNGEE. The CDR3 loop reads CASSVGTLDYEQYF. The CDR3 DNA reads as TGTGCCAGCAGCGTCGGGACCCTGGACTACGAGCAGTACTTC.

This clonotype was observed at least ten times. The rearrangement joins TRBV7-9 to TRBJ2-5, with 11 bases matching TRBD2. The CDR3 covers 16 residues. Germline loops: CDR1 SEHNR, CDR2 FQNEAQ (reference sequence). J gave up 0 bases and V 4 bases, and 4 bases lay outside the gene matches. CDR3 loop: CASSSWGLADQETQYF. CDR3 bases: TGTGCCAGCAGCTCATGGGGACTAGCGGACCAAGAGACCCAGTACTTC.

The rearrangement joins TRBV9 to TRBJ1-1, with D possibly TRBD1 on 6 matching bases. Between the trimmed V and J ends, which lost 0 bases and 5 bases, there was a span of 14 bases. Germline V CDR1 and CDR2: SGDLS, YYNGEE. The CDR3 is made up of 15 amino acids. The CDR3 DNA reads TGTGCCAGCAGCGTAGCTGGCAGGGGACTGACTGAAGCTTTCTTT. The encoded protein is CASSVAGRGLTEAFF.

This clonotype appeared many times. The gene calls are TRBV11-2 and TRBJ1-5, with a weak D call TRBD1 (6 bases). This CDR3 has 15 residues. The V end lost 2 bases, the J end lost 5 bases, and 13 bases lay between the germline ends. Germline lookup yields CDR1 SGHAT and CDR2 FQNNGV. The CDR3, as DNA: TGTGCCAGCAGCTTATCAGCAGGGGTTTATCAGCCCCAGCATTTT. Translated: CASSLSAGVYQPQHF. The full variable domain, its missing parts supplied by reference TRBV11-2 and TRBJ1-5, is EAGVAQSPRYKIIEKRQSVAFWCNPISGHATLYWYQQILGQGPKLLIQFQNNGVVDDSQLPKDRFSAERLKGVDSTLKIQPAKLEDSAVYLCASSLSAGVYQPQHFGDGTRLSIL.

V usage is TRBV18 and J usage is TRBJ1-1; D call uncertain. Germline CDR1 KGHSH, CDR2 LQKENI. The CDR3 runs to 13 residues. V gave up 2 bases and J gave up 8 bases, with 12 bases separating them. As DNA, the CDR3 is TGTGCCAGCTCACCAGGCCCCGACCCCGAAGCTTTCTTT. It encodes CASSPGPDPEAFF.

This clonotype was observed at least ten times. CDR3 protein: CASSLGQSNEKLFF. The DNA of the CDR3 is TGCGCCAGCAGCTTGGGACAGTCTAATGAAAAACTGTTTTTT. J is TRBJ1-4 and V is TRBV5-1, with D tentatively TRBD1 (5 bases). In germline, CDR1 is SGHRS, CDR2 YFSETQ. This CDR3 has 14 residues. V lost 0 bases and J 3 bases, leaving 6 bases between the germline ends. The entire variable domain, with the rest obtained from reference TRBV5-1 and TRBJ1-4, is as follows: KAGVTQTPRYLIKTRGQQVTLSCSPISGHRSVSWYQQTPGQGLQFLFEYFSETQRNKGNFPGRFSGRQFSNSRSEMNVSTLELGDSALYLCASSLGQSNEKLFFGSGTQLSVL.

The chain recombines TRBV7-9 with TRBJ2-2, with a tentative D call TRBD1 (5 bases). This CDR3 contains 15 residues. Trimming stripped 7 bases from V and 4 bases from J, with 16 bases between. The germline gives CDR1 SEHNR, CDR2 FQNEAQ (reference sequence). CDR3 residues: CASTKQDPRTGELFF. Written as DNA, the CDR3 is TGTGCCAGCACCAAACAGGATCCCCGCACCGGGGAGCTGTTTTTT. The full variable domain, in which reference TRBV7-9 and TRBJ2-2 provide the parts outside the CDR3, is DTGVSQNPRHKITKRGQNVTFRCDPISEHNRLYWYRQTLGQGPEFLTYFQNEAQLEKSRLLSDRFSAERPKGSFSTLEIQRTEQGDSAMYLCASTKQDPRTGELFFGEGSRLTVL.

This clonotype showed up just a few times. This chain uses TRBV7-8 with TRBJ2-1; a possible D gene is TRBD2 (5 bases). The germline CDR1 and CDR2 sequences are SGHVS and FQNEAQ. This CDR3 spans 13 amino acids. The V and J ends lost 0 bases and 11 bases respectively, with 11 bases between them. DNA for the CDR3: TGTGCCAGCAGCTTAGCGAAGCCGGGAAAGCAGTTCTTC. Translation gives CASSLAKPGKQFF.

At least ten counts were recorded for this clonotype. The CDR3, as DNA: TGTGCCAGCAGCTATCGGGGGTTCTACAATGAGCAGTTCTTC. Amino acids: CASSYRGFYNEQFF. This rearrangement joins TRBV12-3 or TRBV12-4 to TRBJ2-1; D perhaps matches TRBD2 (6 bases). The V and J ends lost 6 bases and 3 bases respectively, with 12 bases between them. This CDR3 spans 14 amino acids.

This clonotype was picked up many times. The CDR3 region has the DNA TGTGCCAGCAGCAACGGTTGGGCCCGCGACGAGCAGTACTTC. It translates to CASSNGWARDEQYF. The V call is TRBV3-1, the J call TRBJ2-7; D call uncertain. Germline loops: CDR1 LGHDT, CDR2 YNNKEL (reference sequence). The CDR3 runs 14 residues. Between the trimmed V and J ends, which lost 5 bases and 5 bases, there was a span of 16 bases.